A single T cell receptor (beta chain) is shown here with its context. Its antigen is as yet unknown. Ipilimumab, 1 mg/kg, started 14 to 28 days after autologous transplant. Through week 26, nivolumab 3 mg/kg IV was given weeks 1, 4, 7, 10, then biweekly. Method: immunoSEQ multiplex PCR; TCRdb's copy keeps in-frame clones and lacks some. The profile covers over 35,000 clones, with about 92% appearing a single time and under 0.9% taken by the ten largest. Germline CDR1 is ENHRY and CDR2 is SYGVKD. The CDR3 has 15 residues. Trimming pared 2 bases from V and 4 bases from J, leaving 15 bases between. These data are taken from a study of ipilimumab plus nivolumab after autologous stem cell transplantation. Study-level findings and limits: Per the authors, repertoire, Treg and microbiota data justify further study.

The TCR comes from a male donor with multiple myeloma. The chain uses TRBV10-3 and TRBJ2-7, with D perhaps assigned TRBD1 or TRBD2 (5 bases each). The sequencing used PBMCs, collected in a trial of ipilimumab plus nivolumab as post-transplant consolidation. This chain's CDR3 is CAISEGASGGYEQYF. CDR3 coding DNA: TGTGCCATCAGTGAGGGGGCTAGTGGGGGATACGAGCAGTACTTC.